One T cell receptor (beta chain) is described in this entry. What it recognizes is unknown. The sample originates from a study of identical twins. Whole-study results and caveats: There were fewer insertions in abundant cord blood beta clonotypes, but memory repertoires showed no such pattern. Models underestimated out-of-frame TCR alpha sharing in monozygotic twins.

Template switching added a universal primer site; cDNA carried unique molecular identifiers. In TCRdb, the 5' RACE reads were re-called with MiXCR into one record per CDR3 protein. This sample carries nearly 900,000 distinct CDR3 sequences, roughly 12% of them seen once, and the ten largest clones take 1.5% to 2%. The same specimen was also included in a second study, on yellow fever vaccine responses in identical twins. That work states: Reportedly, the response of twins' T cells to the vaccine seemed partly convergent, partly personalized.

This clonotype was obtained from a woman between 18 and 29 years old in good health. Specimen: PBMCs.

CDR3: CASSGPVEGSYEQYV. The CDR3 region has the DNA TGTGCCAGCAGCGGACCCGTGGAGGGGTCCTACGAGCAGTACGTC. This chain joins TRBV7-9 and TRBJ2-7, with D maybe TRBD2 (6 bases). CDR1 SEHNR and CDR2 FQNEAQ come from the germline V gene (reference sequence). Trimming shortened V by 5 bases and J by 1 base, and 15 bases separated the two germline ends. The length of the CDR3 is 15 residues.